This TCR beta chain was recovered during a study of T cells after yellow fever vaccination. It was through 5'RACE template switching that TCR cDNA was made, with a universal primer site and UMIs added. TCRdb recomputed calls from the 5' RACE reads with MiXCR, one row per CDR3 protein. The table records around 340,000 distinct CDR3 sequences, about 8.7% of them present only once. This clonotype was seen many times. CDR1 KGHDR and CDR2 SFDVKD come from the germline V gene. This CDR3 spans 16 amino acids. Trimming left V 2 bases short and J 0 bases short, with 9 bases between. The TCR was taken from a man younger than 30 who received the YFV17D yellow fever vaccine. V gene TRBV24-1 combines with J gene TRBJ2-2, with TRBD1 as a possible D gene (5 bases). The specimen comprised PBMCs, sampled on the day of the first yellow fever vaccination. The CDR3 DNA sequence: TGTGCCACCAGTGATTGGGCAGGGTCGAACACCGGGGAGCTGTTTTTT. This gives the protein CATSDWAGSNTGELFF.